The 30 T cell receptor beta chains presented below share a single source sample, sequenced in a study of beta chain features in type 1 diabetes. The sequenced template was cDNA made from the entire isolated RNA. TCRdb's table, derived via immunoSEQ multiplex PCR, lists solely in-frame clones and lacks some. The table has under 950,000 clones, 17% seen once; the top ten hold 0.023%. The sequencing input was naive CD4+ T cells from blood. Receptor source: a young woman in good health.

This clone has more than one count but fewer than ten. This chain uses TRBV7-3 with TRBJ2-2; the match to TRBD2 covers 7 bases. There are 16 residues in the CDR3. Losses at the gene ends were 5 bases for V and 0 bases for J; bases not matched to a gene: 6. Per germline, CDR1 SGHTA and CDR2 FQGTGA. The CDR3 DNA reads TGTGCCAGCAGCCACCGGCTAGCGGCGAACACCGGGGAGCTGTTTTTT. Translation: CASSHRLAANTGELFF. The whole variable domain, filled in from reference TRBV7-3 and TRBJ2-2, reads GAGVSQTPSNKVTEKGKYVELRCDPISGHTALYWYRQSLGQGPEFLIYFQGTGAADDSGLPNDRFFAVRPEGSVSTLKIQRTERGDSAVYLCASSHRLAANTGELFFGEGSRLTVL.

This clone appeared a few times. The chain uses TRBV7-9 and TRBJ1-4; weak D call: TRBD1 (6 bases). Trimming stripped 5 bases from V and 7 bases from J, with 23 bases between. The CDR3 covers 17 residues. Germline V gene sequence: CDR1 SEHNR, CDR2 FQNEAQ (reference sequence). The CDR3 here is CASSPIVGRGRAEKLFF. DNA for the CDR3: TGTGCCAGCAGCCCGATAGTGGGCCGGGGGCGAGCTGAAAAACTGTTTTTT.

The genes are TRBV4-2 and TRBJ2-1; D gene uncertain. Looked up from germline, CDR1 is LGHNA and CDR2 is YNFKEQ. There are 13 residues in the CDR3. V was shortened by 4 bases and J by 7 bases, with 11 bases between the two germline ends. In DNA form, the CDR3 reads TGTGCCAGCAGCCCGTCCGGGCAAAATGAGCAGTTCTTC. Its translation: CASSPSGQNEQFF.

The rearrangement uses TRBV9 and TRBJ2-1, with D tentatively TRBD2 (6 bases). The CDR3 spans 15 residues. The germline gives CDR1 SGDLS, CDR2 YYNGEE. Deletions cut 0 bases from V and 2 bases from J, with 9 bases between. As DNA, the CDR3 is TGTGCCAGCAGCGTAGTTGGGAGGCCCTACAATGAGCAGTTCTTC. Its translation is CASSVVGRPYNEQFF. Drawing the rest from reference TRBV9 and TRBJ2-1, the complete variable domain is DSGVTQTPKHLITATGQRVTLRCSPRSGDLSVYWYQQSLDQGLQFLIQYYNGEERAKGNILERFSAQQFPDLHSELNLSSLELGDSALYFCASSVVGRPYNEQFFGPGTRLTVL.

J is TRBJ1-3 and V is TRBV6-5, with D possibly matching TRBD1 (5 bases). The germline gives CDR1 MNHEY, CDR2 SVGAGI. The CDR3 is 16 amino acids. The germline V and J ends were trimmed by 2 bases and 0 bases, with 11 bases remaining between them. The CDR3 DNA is TGTGCCAGCAGTTACAATCGACAGCCCTCTGGAAACACCATATATTTT. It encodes CASSYNRQPSGNTIYF.

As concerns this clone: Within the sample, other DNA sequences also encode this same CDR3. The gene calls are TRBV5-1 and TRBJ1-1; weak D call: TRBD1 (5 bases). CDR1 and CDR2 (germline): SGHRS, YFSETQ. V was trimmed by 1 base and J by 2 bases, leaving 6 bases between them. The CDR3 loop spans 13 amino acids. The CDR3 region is CASSLRGNTEAFF. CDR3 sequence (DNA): TGCGCCAGCAGCTTGAGGGGAAACACTGAAGCTTTCTTT.

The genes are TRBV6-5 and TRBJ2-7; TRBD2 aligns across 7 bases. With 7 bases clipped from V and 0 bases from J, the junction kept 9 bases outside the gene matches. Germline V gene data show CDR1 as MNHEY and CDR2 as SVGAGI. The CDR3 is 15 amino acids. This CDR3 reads CASNKRGTNSYEQYF. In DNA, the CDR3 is TGTGCCAGCAACAAACGAGGGACTAACTCCTACGAGCAGTACTTC.

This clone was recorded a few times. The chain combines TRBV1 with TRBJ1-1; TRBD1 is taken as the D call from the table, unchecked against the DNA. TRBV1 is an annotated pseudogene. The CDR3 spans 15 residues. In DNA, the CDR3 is TGCACCAGCAGCCCAACCCAGGGGCGCAACACTGAAGCTTTCTTT. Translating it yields CTSSPTQGRNTEAFF.

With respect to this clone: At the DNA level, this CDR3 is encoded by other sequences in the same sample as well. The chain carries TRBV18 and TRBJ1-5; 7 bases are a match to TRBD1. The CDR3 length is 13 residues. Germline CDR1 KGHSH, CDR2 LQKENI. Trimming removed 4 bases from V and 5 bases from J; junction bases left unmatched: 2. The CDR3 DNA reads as TGTGCCAGCTCACAGGGGGCCGATCAGCCCCAGCATTTT. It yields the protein CASSQGADQPQHF.

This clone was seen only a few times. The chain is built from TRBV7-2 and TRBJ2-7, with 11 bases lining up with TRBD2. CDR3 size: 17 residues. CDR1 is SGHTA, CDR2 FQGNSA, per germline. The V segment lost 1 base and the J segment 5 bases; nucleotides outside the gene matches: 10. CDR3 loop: CASSLDLLLAGVDEQYF. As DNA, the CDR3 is TGTGCCAGCAGCTTAGATCTTTTACTAGCGGGAGTAGACGAGCAGTACTTC.

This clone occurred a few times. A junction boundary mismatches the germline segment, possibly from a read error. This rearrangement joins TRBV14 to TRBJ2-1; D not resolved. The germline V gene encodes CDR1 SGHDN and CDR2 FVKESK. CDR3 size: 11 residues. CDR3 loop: CASSHYSEQFF. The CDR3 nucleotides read TGTGCCAGCAGCCACTACAGTGAGCAGTTCTTC.

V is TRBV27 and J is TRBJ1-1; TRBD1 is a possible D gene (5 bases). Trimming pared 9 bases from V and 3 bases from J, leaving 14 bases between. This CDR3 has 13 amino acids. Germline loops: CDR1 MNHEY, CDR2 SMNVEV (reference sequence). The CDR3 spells CASHRKGDTEAFF. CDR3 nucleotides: TGTGCCAGTCACCGTAAAGGGGACACTGAAGCTTTCTTT.

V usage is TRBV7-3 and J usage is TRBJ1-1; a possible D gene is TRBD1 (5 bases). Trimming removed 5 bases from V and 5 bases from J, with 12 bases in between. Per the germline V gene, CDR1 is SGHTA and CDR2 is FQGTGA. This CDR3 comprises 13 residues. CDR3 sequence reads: CASSPYGGTEAFF. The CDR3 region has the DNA TGTGCCAGCAGCCCCTACGGGGGTACTGAAGCTTTCTTT.

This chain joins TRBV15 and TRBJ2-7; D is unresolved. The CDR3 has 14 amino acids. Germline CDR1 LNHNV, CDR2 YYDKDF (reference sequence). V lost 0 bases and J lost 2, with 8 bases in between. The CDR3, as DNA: TGTGCCACCAGCAGAGATGATGGAGCCTACGAGCAGTACTTC. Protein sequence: CATSRDDGAYEQYF.

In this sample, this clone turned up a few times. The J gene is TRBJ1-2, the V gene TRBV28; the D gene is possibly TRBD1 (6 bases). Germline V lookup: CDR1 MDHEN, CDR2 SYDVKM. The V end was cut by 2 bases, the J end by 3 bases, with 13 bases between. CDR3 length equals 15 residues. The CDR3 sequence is CASSLRGAIDYGYTF. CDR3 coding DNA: TGTGCCAGCAGTTTACGGGGGGCTATTGACTATGGCTACACCTTC.

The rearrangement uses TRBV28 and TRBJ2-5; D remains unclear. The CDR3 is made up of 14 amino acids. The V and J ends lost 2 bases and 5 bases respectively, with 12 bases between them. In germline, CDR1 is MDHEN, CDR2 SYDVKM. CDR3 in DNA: TGTGCCAGCAGTTTACTGATTTTTCTTGAGACCCAGTACTTC. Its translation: CASSLLIFLETQYF.

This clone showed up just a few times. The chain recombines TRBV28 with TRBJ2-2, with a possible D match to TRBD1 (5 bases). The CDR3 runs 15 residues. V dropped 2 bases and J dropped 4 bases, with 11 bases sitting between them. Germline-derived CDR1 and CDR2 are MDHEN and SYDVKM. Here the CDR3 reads CASSLIDRGTGELFF. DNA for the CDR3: TGTGCCAGCAGTTTAATCGACAGAGGCACCGGGGAGCTGTTTTTT. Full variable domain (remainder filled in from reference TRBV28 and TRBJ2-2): DVKVTQSSRYLVKRTGEKVFLECVQDMDHENMFWYRQDPGLGLRLIYFSYDVKMKEKGDIPEGYSVSREKKERFSLILESASTNQTSMYLCASSLIDRGTGELFFGEGSRLTVL.

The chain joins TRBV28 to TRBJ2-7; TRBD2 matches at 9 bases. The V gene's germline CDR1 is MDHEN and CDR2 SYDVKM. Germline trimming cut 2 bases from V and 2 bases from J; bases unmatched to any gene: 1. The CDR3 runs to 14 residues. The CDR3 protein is CASSLGGRAYEQYF. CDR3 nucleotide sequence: TGTGCCAGCAGTTTAGGCGGGAGGGCCTACGAGCAGTACTTC.

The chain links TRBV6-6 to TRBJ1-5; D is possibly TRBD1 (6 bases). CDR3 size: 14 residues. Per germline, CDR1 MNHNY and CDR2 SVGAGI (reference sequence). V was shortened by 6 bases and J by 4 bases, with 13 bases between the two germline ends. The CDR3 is CASSARGGNQPQHF. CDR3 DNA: TGTGCCAGCAGCGCAAGGGGGGGTAATCAGCCCCAGCATTTT.

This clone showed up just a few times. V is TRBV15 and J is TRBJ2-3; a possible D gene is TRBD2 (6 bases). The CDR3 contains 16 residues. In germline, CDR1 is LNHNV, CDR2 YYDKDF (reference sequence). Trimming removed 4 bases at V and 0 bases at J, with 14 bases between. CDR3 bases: TGTGCCACCAGCACCTTACTAGCAGCTAGCACAGATACGCAGTATTTT. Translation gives CATSTLLAASTDTQYF.

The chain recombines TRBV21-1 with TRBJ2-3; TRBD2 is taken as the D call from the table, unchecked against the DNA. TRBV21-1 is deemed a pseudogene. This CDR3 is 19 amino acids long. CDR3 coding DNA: TGTGCCAGCAGCAATGCTACCAGAGTAGGGCGGGACAGCACAGATACGCAGTATTTT. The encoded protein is CASSNATRVGRDSTDTQYF.

Here the CDR3 reads CASSIPGSNQPQHF. CDR3 sequence (DNA): TGTGCCAGTAGTATCCCAGGCTCCAATCAGCCCCAGCATTTT. The J gene is TRBJ1-5, the V gene TRBV19; no clear D gene. Germline assignment: CDR1 LNHDA and CDR2 SQIVND (reference sequence). Trimming removed 3 bases at V and 3 bases at J, with 9 bases between. This CDR3 has 14 amino acids.

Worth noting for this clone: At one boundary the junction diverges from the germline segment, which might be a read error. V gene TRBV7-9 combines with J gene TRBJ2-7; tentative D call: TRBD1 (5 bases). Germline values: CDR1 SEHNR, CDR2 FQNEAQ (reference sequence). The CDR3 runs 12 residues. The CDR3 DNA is TGTGCCAGCAGCTTAGAGAGACAGCCCGCGAGCTTC. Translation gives CASSLERQPASF.

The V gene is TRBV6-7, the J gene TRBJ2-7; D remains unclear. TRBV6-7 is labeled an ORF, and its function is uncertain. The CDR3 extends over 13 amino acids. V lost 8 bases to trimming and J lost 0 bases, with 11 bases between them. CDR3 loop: CASESDTSYEQYF. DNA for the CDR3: TGTGCCAGCGAGAGCGACACCTCCTACGAGCAGTACTTC.

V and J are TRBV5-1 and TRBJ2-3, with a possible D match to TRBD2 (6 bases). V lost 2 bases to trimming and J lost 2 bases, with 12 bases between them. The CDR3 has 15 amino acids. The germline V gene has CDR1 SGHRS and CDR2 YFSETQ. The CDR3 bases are TGCGCCAGCAGCTTTTCGGCTAGCGACACAGATACGCAGTATTTT. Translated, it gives CASSFSASDTDTQYF.

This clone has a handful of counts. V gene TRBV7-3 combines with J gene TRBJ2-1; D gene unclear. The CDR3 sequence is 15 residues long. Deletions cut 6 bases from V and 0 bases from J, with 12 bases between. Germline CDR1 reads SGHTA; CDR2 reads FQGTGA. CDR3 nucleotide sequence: TGTGCCAGCAGGCACAGTTGGGACTCCTACAATGAGCAGTTCTTC. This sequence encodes CASRHSWDSYNEQFF. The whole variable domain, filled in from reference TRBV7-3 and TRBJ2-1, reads GAGVSQTPSNKVTEKGKYVELRCDPISGHTALYWYRQSLGQGPEFLIYFQGTGAADDSGLPNDRFFAVRPEGSVSTLKIQRTERGDSAVYLCASRHSWDSYNEQFFGPGTRLTVL.

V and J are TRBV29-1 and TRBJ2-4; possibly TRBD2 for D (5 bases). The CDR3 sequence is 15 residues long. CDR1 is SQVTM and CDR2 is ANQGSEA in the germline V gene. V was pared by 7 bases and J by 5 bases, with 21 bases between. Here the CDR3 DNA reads TGCAGCGCCCCACCCGAAACTCCTAGCCAAAACATTCAGTACTTC. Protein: CSAPPETPSQNIQYF.

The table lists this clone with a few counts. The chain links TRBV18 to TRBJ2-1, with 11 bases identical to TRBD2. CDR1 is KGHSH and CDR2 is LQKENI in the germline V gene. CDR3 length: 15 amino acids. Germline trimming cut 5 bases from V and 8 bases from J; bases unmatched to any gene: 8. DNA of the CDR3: TGTGCCAGCTCAATAGCGGGAGGGCCTGGCGATGAGCAGTTCTTC. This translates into CASSIAGGPGDEQFF.

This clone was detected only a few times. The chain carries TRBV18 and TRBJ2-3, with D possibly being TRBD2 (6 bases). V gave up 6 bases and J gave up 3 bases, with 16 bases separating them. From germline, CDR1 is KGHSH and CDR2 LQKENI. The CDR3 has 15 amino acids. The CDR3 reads CASSRSAGSTDTQYF. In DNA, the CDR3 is TGTGCCAGCTCCCGGTCGGCGGGATCAACAGATACGCAGTATTTT.

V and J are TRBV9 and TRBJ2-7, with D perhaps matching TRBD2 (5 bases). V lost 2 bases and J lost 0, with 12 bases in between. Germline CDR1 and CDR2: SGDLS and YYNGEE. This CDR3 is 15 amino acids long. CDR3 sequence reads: CASSVEAASSYEQYF. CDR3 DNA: TGTGCCAGCAGCGTTGAAGCGGCAAGCTCCTACGAGCAGTACTTC.